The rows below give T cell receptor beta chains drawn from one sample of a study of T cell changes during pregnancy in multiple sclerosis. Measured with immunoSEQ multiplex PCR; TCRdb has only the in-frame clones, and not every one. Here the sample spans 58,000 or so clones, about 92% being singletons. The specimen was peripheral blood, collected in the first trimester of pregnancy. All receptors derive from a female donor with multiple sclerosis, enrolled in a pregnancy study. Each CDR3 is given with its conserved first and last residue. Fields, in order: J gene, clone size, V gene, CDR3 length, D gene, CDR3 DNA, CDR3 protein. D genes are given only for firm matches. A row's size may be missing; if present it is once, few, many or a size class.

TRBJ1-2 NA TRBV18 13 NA TGTGCCAGCTCCCCGAAACCTCGGGAGGGCTACACCTTC CASSPKPREGYTF
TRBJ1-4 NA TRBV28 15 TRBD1 TGTGCCAGCAATCAACAGACAGGGGGGAATGAAAAACTGTTTTTT CASNQQTGGNEKLFF
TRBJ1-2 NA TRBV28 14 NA TGTGCCAGCATGATTTCGGGGAGAAACTATGGCTACACCTTC CASMISGRNYGYTF
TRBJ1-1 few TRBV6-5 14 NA TGTGCCAGCAGTTACTCAGGAGGGGTTACTGAAGCTTTCTTT CASSYSGGVTEAFF
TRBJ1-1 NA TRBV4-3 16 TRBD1 TGCGCCAGCAGCCAACACACCGGGACAGTGAACACTGAAGCTTTCTTT CASSQHTGTVNTEAFF
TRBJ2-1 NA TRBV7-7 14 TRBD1 TGTGCTAGCAGCTTAGGAACCAGGGGGAATGAGCAGTTCTTC CASSLGTRGNEQFF
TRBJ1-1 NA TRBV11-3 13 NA TGTGCCAGCAGCTTTGAGCCTTCACCTGAAGCTTTCTTT CASSFEPSPEAFF
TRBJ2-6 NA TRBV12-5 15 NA TGTGCTAGTGGACAGGGAGAGTCTGGGGCCAACGTCCTGACTTTC CASGQGESGANVLTF
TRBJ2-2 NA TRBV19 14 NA TGTGCCACCCCCCGGGAGCCCAACACCGGGGAGCTGTTTTTT CATPREPNTGELFF
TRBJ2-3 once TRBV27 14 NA TGTGCCAGCAGCCGCCCAGGGGGCACAGATACGCAGTATTTT CASSRPGGTDTQYF
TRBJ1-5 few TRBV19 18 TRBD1 TGTGCCAGTAAAGGGACAGGGGGCAAGTCGGCCCCCGATCAGCCCCAGCATTTT CASKGTGGKSAPDQPQHF
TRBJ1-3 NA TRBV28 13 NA TGTGCCAGCAGTCCCCTCTCTGGAAACACCATATATTTT CASSPLSGNTIYF
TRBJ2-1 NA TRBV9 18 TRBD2 TGTGCCAGCAGCCTAGGTATTAGCGGGGCGAGCTCCTACAATGAGCAGTTCTTC CASSLGISGASSYNEQFF
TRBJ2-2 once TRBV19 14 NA TGTGCCAGTAGTATGGTCTTCCGAGCCGGGGAGCTGTTTTTT CASSMVFRAGELFF
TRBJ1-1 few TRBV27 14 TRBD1 TGTGCCAGCAGCGCGGACAGGCGAGGGACTGAAGCTTTCTTT CASSADRRGTEAFF
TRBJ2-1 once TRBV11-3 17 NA TGTGCCAGCAGCTTGGGGGGTGGGACAGCATCCTACAATGAGCAGTTCTTC CASSLGGGTASYNEQFF
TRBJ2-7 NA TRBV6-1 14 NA TGTGCCAGCAGCCCCAGGGGAGTAGTGCGGGAGCAGTACTTC CASSPRGVVREQYF
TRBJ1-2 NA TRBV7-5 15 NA TGTGCCAGAAGCTTTTACAGGGGGGACCGCTATGGCTACACCTTC CARSFYRGDRYGYTF
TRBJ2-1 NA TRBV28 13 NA TGTGCCAGTAGAAGTGACTCCTACAATGAGCAGTTCTTC CASRSDSYNEQFF
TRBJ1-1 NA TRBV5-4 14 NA TGTGCCAGCACCGCTGCCAGGGCGAACACTGAAGCTTTCTTT CASTAARANTEAFF
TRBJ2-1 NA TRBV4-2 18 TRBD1 TGTGCCAGCAGCCAACATCAAACGGACAGGGGAGTCTACAATGAGCAGTTCTTC CASSQHQTDRGVYNEQFF
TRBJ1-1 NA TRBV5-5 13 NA TGTGCCAGCAGCCTTCTGGACTGGACCGAAGCTTTCTTT CASSLLDWTEAFF
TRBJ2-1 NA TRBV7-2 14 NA TGTGCCAGCAGCTTAGATCGGTCGGGAGTCGAGCAGTTCTTC CASSLDRSGVEQFF
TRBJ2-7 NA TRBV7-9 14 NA TGTGCCAGCAGCTCGGAACAGGGCTCCTACGAGCAGTACTTC CASSSEQGSYEQYF
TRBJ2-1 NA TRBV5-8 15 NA TGTGCCAGCAGCTTGGTGAGAGGACTCTACAATGAGCAGTTCTTC CASSLVRGLYNEQFF
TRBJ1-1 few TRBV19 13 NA TGTGCCAGTAGTATGGGGGGGGGCACTGAAGCTTTCTTT CASSMGGGTEAFF
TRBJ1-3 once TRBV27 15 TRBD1 TGTGCCAGCAGTTTGGACAGGGGCTCGGGAAACACCATATATTTT CASSLDRGSGNTIYF
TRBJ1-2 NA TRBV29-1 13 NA TGCAGCGTTGACCGACTCGGCGGCTATGGCTACACCTTC CSVDRLGGYGYTF
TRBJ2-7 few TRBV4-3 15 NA TGCGCCAGCAGCCAAGAAATAGGACAGACCTACGAGCAGTACTTC CASSQEIGQTYEQYF
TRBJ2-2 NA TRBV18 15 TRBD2 TGTGCCAGCTCACATCGGACTAGTGAAGGCGGGGAGCTGTTTTTT CASSHRTSEGGELFF
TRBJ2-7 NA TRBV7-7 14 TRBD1 TGTGCTAGCAGCATTGGACAGGGCGCCTACGAGCAGTACTTC CASSIGQGAYEQYF
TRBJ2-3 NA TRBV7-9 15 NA TGTGCCAGCAGCTTAGCCCCGAGTATAACAGATACGCAGTATTTT CASSLAPSITDTQYF
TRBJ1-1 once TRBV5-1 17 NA TGCGCCAGCAGCTTGAAGGGAGCGGGGGCTATGAACACTGAAGCTTTCTTT CASSLKGAGAMNTEAFF
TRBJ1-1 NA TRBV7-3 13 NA TGTGCCAGCAGCCTCACGAGGAACACTGAAGCTTTCTTT CASSLTRNTEAFF
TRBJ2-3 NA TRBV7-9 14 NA TGTGCCAGCAGCTTAGACCTAAGCACAGATACGCAGTATTTT CASSLDLSTDTQYF
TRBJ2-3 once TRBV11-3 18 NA TGTGCCAGCAGTAAAACGGCCTGGGGGCTTGTCTCTTCAGATACGCAGTATTTT CASSKTAWGLVSSDTQYF
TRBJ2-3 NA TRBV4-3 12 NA TGCGCCAGCAGCCAAGATGAGTTCCCGCTTTGGTTC CASSQDEFPLWF
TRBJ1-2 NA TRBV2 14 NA TGTGCCAGCAGTGCCGGGAGGCCCAACTATGGCTACACCTTC CASSAGRPNYGYTF
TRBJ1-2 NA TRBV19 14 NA TGTGCCAGTAGTATCGGCAGGGGAATAGGAGGCTACACCTTC CASSIGRGIGGYTF
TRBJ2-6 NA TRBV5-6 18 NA TGTGCCAGCAAACTCAATCCAGGGGAATCGTCTGGGGCCAACGTCCTGACTTTC CASKLNPGESSGANVLTF